A selection of T cell receptor beta chains follows, all from one sample in a study of CD8 T cells in ankylosing spondylitis. TCRdb reanalysed the 5' RACE reads using MiXCR and keeps one entry per CDR3 protein. The repertoire includes about 240,000 distinct CDR3 sequences, 8.6% of them detected once, and 6.8% sits in the top ten. The specimen was blood, either unsorted or a sorted T cell fraction (not recorded which). Every receptor here comes from a male donor with ankylosing spondylitis or in good health (not recorded which). CDR3s include the opening cysteine and the closing phenylalanine or tryptophan. A D gene is named only where the DNA matches it firmly. Only part of the rows carry a size: once, few, many, or a class if the clone is expanded.

CDR3aa	CDR3nt	j_gene	abundance	v_gene	d_gene
CASIPKIAGVVDTQYF	TGTGCCAGCATCCCCAAAATAGCGGGAGTGGTAGATACGCAGTATTTT	TRBJ2-3	few	TRBV7-2	TRBD2
CSASPDREINEQFF	TGCAGTGCTTCCCCCGATCGGGAGATCAATGAGCAGTTCTTC	TRBJ2-1	many	TRBV20-1	NA
CSARNRGYGYTF	TGCAGTGCTAGGAACAGGGGCTATGGCTACACCTTC	TRBJ1-2	many	TRBV20-1	TRBD1
CASSHQDYEQYF	TGTGCCAGCAGTCACCAGGACTACGAGCAGTACTTC	TRBJ2-7	many	TRBV13	NA
CATSRDRAGLGNEQFF	TGTGCCACCAGCAGAGATCGTGCAGGGCTGGGCAATGAGCAGTTCTTC	TRBJ2-1	many	TRBV15	NA
CASIPGPGRSYNEQFF	TGTGCCAGCATCCCAGGGCCAGGGAGGTCCTACAATGAGCAGTTCTTC	TRBJ2-1	NA	TRBV7-9	NA
CASSLVAGGPTDTQYF	TGTGCCAGCAGTTTAGTTGCGGGGGGGCCAACAGATACGCAGTATTTT	TRBJ2-3	NA	TRBV12-3/TRBV12-4	TRBD2
CASSFSGRWSYNEQFF	TGTGCCAGCAGTTTTAGCGGGAGGTGGTCCTACAATGAGCAGTTCTTC	TRBJ2-1	few	TRBV11-2	TRBD2
CASSNGVSTEAFF	TGTGCCAGCAGTAACGGGGTTAGCACTGAAGCTTTCTTT	TRBJ1-1	many	TRBV27	NA
CASSPWGGSYEQYF	TGTGCCAGCAGCCCCTGGGGAGGGTCCTACGAGCAGTACTTC	TRBJ2-7	many	TRBV9	TRBD2
CAWRAPWGGNTEAFF	TGTGCCTGGAGAGCCCCGTGGGGGGGTAACACTGAAGCTTTCTTT	TRBJ1-1	NA	TRBV30	NA